At least ten counts were recorded for the clone carrying this TCR beta chain. Arm-PCR of CDR3 regions with iRepertoire HTBI primers generated TCR beta libraries. TCRdb used MiXCR to reprocess the multiplex PCR reads, holding one entry per CDR3 protein. Found here are under 400,000 distinct CDR3 sequences, about a sixth of them singletons; the top ten hold approximately 30%. This record comes from a study of regulatory T cells in long-lasting Graves disease. Time point indicated: newly diagnosed GD, antithyroid drugs for less than 3 months. Generation of the TCR library employed RNA extracted from PBMCs. The same data also went into a second study, on T cells in Graves' hyperthyroidism and ophthalmopathy. That work contributes: The TCR CDR3 first-round RT-PCR relied on the HTBI primer set. Stable hyperthyroidism was separated from ophthalmopathy by a model based on 13 V-J features.

This TCR derives from a man between 35 and 55 years old with Graves disease. The sample in question was peripheral blood mononuclear cells (PBMCs), obtained at new diagnosis, from a patient treated with antithyroid drugs.

CDR3 loop: CASSEYFRGYGRQTQYF. The DNA for the CDR3 is TGTGCCAGCAGCGAATACTTTAGGGGTTACGGGAGACAGACCCAGTACTTC. The chain uses TRBV3-1 and TRBJ2-5, with a weak D call TRBD2 (6 bases). The V gene's germline CDR1 is LGHDT and CDR2 YNNKEL (reference sequence). The CDR3 totals 17 residues. The V end was cut by 5 bases, the J end by 6 bases, with 25 bases between.